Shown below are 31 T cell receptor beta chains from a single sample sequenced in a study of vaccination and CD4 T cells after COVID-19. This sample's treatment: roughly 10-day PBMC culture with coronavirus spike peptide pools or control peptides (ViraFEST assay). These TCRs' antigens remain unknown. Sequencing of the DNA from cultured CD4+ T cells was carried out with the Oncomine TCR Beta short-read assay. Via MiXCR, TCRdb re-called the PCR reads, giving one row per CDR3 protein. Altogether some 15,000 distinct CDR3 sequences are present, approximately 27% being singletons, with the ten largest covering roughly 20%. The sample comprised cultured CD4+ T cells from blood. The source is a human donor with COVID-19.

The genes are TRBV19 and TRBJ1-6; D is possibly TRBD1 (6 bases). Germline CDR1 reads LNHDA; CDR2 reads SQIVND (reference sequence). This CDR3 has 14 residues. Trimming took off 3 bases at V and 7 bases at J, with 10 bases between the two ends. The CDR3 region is CASSIGQGNSPLHF. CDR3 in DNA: TGTGCCAGTAGTATTGGCCAGGGGAATTCACCCCTCCACTTT.

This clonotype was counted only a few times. In DNA form, the CDR3 reads TGCAGTGCTAGAAGTTCTCTCCTAGCGGGGGCCAACACCGGGGAGCTGTTTTTT. Translating it yields CSARSSLLAGANTGELFF. The chain joins TRBV20-1 to TRBJ2-2, with TRBD2 matching 10 bases. CDR1 and CDR2 from the germline V gene are DFQATT and SNEGSKA (reference sequence). CDR3 length: 18 residues. Trimming cost V 2 bases and J 2 bases; bases outside gene matches: 11.

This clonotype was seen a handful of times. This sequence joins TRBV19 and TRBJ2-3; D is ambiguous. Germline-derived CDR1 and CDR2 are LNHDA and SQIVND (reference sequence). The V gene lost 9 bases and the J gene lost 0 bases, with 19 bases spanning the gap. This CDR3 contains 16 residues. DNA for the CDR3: TGTGCCAGCAAAACCCGGCTTGGACCTAGCACAGATACGCAGTATTTT. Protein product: CASKTRLGPSTDTQYF.

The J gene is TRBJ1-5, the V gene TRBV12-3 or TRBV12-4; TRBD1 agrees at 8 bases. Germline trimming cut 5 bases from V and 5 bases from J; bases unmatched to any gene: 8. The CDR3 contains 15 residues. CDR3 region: CASSPAQGDHQPQHF. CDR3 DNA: TGTGCCAGCAGTCCCGCACAGGGGGATCATCAGCCCCAGCATTTT.

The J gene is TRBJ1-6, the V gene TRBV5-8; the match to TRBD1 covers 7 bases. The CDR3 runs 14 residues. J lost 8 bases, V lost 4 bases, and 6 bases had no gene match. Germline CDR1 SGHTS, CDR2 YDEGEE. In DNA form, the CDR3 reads TGTGCCAGCAGCGCCCGGGACAGACATTCACCCCTCCACTTT. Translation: CASSARDRHSPLHF.

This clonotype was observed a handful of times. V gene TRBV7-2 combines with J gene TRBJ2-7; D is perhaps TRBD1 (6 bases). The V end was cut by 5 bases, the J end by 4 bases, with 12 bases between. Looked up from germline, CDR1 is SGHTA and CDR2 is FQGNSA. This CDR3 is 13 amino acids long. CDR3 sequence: CASSPRQAYEQYF. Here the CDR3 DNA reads TGTGCCAGCAGCCCCCGACAGGCGTACGAGCAGTACTTC.

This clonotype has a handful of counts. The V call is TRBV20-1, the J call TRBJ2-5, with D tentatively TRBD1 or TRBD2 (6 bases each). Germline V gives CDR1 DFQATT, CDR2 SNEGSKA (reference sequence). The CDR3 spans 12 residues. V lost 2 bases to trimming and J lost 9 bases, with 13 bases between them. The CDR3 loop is CSARSGGGSQYF. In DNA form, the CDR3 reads TGCAGTGCTAGATCCGGGGGCGGGTCCCAGTACTTC.

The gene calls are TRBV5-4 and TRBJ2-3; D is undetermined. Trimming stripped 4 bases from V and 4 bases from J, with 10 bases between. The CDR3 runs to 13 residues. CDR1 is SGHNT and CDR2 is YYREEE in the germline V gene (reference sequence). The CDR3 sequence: CASSRRFPDTQYF. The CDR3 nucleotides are TGTGCCAGCAGCAGGCGCTTCCCAGATACGCAGTATTTT.

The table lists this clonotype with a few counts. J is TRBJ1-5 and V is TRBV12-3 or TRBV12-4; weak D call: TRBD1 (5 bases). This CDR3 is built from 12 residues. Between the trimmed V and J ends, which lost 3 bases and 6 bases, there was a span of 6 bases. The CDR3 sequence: CASSFGTQPQHF. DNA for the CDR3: TGTGCCAGCAGTTTTGGGACTCAGCCCCAGCATTTT.

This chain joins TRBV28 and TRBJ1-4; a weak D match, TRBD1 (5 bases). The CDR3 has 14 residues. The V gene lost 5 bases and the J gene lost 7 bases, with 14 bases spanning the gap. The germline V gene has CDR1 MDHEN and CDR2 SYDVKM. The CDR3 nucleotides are TGTGCCAGCAGTCGAGGGGTTTGGGTTGAAAAACTGTTTTTT. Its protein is CASSRGVWVEKLFF. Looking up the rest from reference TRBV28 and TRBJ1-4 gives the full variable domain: DVKVTQSSRYLVKRTGEKVFLECVQDMDHENMFWYRQDPGLGLRLIYFSYDVKMKEKGDIPEGYSVSREKKERFSLILESASTNQTSMYLCASSRGVWVEKLFFGSGTQLSVL.

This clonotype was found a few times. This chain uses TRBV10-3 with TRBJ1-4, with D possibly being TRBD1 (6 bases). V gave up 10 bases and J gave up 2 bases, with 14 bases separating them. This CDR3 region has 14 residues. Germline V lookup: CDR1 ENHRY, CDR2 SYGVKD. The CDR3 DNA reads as TGTGCCACCCGGGACACAAAGACTAATGAAAAACTGTTTTTT. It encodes CATRDTKTNEKLFF.

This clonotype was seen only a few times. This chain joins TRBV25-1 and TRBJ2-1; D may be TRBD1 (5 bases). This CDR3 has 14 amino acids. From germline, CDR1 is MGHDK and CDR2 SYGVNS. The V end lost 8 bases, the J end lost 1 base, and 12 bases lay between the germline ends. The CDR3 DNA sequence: TGTGCCAGCGGGGTGGCAGGGTCCTACAATGAGCAGTTCTTC. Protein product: CASGVAGSYNEQFF. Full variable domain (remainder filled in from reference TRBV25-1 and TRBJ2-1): EADIYQTPRYLVIGTGKKITLECSQTMGHDKMYWYQQDPGMELHLIHYSYGVNSTEKGDLSSESTVSRIRTEHFPLTLESARPSHTSQYLCASGVAGSYNEQFFGPGTRLTVL.

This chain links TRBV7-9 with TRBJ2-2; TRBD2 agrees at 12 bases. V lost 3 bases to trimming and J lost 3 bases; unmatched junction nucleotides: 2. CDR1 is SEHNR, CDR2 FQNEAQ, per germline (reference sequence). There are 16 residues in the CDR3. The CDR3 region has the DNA TGTGCCAGCAGCTTGACTAGCGGGGGCCACACCGGGGAGCTGTTTTTT. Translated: CASSLTSGGHTGELFF.

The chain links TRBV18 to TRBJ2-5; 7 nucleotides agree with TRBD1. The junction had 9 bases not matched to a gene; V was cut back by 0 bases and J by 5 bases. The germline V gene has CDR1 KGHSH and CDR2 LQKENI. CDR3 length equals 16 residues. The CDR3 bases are TGTGCCAGCTCACCACCTCGAGGGGGCGGAATGGAGACCCAGTACTTC. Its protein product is CASSPPRGGGMETQYF. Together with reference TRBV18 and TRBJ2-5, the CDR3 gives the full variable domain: NAGVMQNPRHLVRRRGQEARLRCSPMKGHSHVYWYRQLPEEGLKFMVYLQKENIIDESGMPKERFSAEFPKEGPSILRIQQVVRGDSAAYFCASSPPRGGGMETQYFGPGTRLLVL.

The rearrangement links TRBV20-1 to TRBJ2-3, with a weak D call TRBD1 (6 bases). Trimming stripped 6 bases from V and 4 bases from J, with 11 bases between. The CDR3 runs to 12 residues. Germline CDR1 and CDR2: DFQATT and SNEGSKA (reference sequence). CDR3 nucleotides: TGCAGTGCCCGCGCAGGGGCAGATACGCAGTATTTT. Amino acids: CSARAGADTQYF.

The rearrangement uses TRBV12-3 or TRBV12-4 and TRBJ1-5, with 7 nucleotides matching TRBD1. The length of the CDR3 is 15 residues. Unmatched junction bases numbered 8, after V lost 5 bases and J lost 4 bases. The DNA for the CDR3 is TGTGCCAGCAGTCGAGACAGGGCCCGAAATCAGCCCCAGCATTTT. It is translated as CASSRDRARNQPQHF.

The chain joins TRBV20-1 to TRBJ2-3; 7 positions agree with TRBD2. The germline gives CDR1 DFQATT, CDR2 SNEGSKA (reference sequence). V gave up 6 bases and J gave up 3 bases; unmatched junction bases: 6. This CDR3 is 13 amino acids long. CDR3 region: CSAGVGGTDTQYF. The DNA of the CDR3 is TGCAGTGCGGGAGTGGGGGGGACAGATACGCAGTATTTT.

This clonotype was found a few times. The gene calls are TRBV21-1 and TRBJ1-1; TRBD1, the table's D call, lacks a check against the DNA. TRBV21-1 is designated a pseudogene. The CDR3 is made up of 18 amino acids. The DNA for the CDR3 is TGTGCCAGCAGCGGAAAACTTTTGGGACGGAGAATGAACACTGAAGCTTTCTTT. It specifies CASSGKLLGRRMNTEAFF.

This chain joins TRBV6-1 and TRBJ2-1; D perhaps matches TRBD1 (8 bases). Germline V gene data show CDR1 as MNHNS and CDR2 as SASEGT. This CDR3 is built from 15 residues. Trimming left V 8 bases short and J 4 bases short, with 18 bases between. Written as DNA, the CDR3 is TGTGCCAGCCTGAAACAGGGGGGGAGGTACAATGAGCAGTTCTTC. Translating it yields CASLKQGGRYNEQFF.

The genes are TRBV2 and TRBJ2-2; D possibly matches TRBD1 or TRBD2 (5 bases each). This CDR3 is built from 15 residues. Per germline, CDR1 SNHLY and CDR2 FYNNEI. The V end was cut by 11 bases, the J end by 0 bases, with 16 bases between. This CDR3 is CAGKRGGTNTGELFF. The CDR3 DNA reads TGTGCCGGCAAACGGGGCGGAACGAACACCGGGGAGCTGTTTTTT.

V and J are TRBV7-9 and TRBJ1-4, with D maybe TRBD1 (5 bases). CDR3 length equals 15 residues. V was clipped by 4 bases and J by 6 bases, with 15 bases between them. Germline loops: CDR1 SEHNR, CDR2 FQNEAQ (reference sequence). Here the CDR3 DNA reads TGTGCCAGCAGCTCGCGGTCATTACAGGATGAAAAACTGTTTTTT. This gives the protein CASSSRSLQDEKLFF.

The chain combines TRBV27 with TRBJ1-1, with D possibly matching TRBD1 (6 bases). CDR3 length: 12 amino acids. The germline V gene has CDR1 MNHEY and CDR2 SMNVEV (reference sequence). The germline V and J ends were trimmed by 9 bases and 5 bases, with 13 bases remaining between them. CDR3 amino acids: CASSGVGTEAFF. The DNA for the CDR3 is TGTGCCAGTTCAGGGGTAGGGACTGAAGCTTTCTTT.

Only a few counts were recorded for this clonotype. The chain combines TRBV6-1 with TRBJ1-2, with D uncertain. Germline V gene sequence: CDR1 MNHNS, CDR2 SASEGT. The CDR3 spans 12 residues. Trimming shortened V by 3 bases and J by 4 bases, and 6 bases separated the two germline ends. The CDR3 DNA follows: TGTGCCAGCAGTGATTTAGTCTATGGCTACACCTTC. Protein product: CASSDLVYGYTF.

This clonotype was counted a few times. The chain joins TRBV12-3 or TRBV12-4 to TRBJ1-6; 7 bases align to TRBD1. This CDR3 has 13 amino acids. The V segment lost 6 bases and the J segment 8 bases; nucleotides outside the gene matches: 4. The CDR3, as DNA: TGTGCCAGCAGGGGGACAGAGTATTCACCCCTCCACTTT. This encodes CASRGTEYSPLHF.

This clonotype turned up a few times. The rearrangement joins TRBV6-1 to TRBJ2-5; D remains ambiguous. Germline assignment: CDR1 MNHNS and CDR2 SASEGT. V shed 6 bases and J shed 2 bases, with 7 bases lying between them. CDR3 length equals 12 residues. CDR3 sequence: CASRGLQETQYF. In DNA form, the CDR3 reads TGTGCCAGCAGGGGGTTACAAGAGACCCAGTACTTC.

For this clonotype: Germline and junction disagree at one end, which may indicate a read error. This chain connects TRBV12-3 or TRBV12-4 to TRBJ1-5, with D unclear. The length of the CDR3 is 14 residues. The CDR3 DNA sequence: TGTGCCAGCAGTGTAGCTTATAGCAATCAGCCCCAGCATTTT. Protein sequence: CASSVAYSNQPQHF.

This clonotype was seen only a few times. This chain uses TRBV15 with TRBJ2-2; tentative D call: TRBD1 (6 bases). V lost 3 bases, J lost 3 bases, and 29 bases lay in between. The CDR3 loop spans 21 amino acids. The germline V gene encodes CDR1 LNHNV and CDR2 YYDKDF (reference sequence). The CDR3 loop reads CATSSPEGDIHHLRDTGELFF. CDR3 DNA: TGTGCCACCAGCAGCCCCGAGGGGGACATACACCATCTCCGAGACACCGGGGAGCTGTTTTTT.

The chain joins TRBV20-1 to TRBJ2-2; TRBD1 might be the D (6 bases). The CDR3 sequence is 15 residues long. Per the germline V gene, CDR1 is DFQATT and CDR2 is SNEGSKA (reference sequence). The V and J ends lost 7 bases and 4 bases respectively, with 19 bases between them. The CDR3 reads CSVKPGPGVTGELFF. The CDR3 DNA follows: TGCAGTGTCAAGCCCGGGCCAGGGGTCACCGGGGAGCTGTTTTTT.

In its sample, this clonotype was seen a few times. The CDR3 sequence: CASKGGVDGELFF. DNA for the CDR3: TGTGCCAGCAAAGGGGGCGTCGACGGGGAGCTGTTTTTT. The V call is TRBV12-3 or TRBV12-4, the J call TRBJ2-2, with TRBD1 matching over 7 bases. Losses at the gene ends were 7 bases for V and 7 bases for J; bases not matched to a gene: 6. The CDR3 totals 13 residues.

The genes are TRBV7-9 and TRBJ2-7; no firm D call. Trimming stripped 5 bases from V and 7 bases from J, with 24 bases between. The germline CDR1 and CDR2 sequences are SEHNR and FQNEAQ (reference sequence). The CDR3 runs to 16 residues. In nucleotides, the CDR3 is TGTGCCAGCAGCCCACACCGGGCGGATGGTTATAGTGAGCAGTACTTC. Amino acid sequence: CASSPHRADGYSEQYF.

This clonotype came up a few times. This CDR3 is CASSSSGTPNTEAFF. In nucleotides, the CDR3 is TGCGCCAGCAGCTCTTCCGGGACCCCGAACACTGAAGCTTTCTTT. The chain carries TRBV5-1 and TRBJ1-1; weak D call: TRBD1 (5 bases). Germline-derived CDR1 and CDR2 are SGHRS and YFSETQ. The CDR3 consists of 15 residues. V was shortened by 3 bases and J by 1 base, with 13 bases between the two germline ends. The full variable domain, its missing parts supplied by reference TRBV5-1 and TRBJ1-1, is KAGVTQTPRYLIKTRGQQVTLSCSPISGHRSVSWYQQTPGQGLQFLFEYFSETQRNKGNFPGRFSGRQFSNSRSEMNVSTLELGDSALYLCASSSSGTPNTEAFFGQGTRLTVV.